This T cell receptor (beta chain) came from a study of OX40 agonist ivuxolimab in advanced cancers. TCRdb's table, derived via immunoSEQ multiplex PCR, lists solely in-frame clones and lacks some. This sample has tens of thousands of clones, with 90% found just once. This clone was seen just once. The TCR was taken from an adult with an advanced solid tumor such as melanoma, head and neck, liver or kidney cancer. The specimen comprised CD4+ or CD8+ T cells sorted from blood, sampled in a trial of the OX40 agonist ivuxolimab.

This CDR3 is CASSRGVRFGGGETQYF. DNA for the CDR3: TGTGCCAGCAGCCGCGGGGTCAGATTCGGCGGCGGGGAGACCCAGTACTTC. The rearrangement joins TRBV7-3 to TRBJ2-5, with D possibly matching TRBD2 (6 bases). Germline CDR1 and CDR2: SGHTA and FQGTGA. This CDR3 contains 17 residues. The germline V and J ends were trimmed by 5 bases and 5 bases, with 24 bases remaining between them.